This TCR beta chain was sequenced for a study of T cell responses to AZD1222 COVID-19 vaccine. A word on this clone: Its antigen is undetermined.

General observations from the study: Among vaccine-associated CD4 TCRs, coverage spanned spike, with dominance at 160-218 and 743-854. Females made up more of the donors, who were largely white British, and clonal diversity may have come out too low. No repertoire was sampled before or during the peak T cell response, only after it. Spike-specific TCR breadth and depth grew following two AZD1222 doses.

Assay: immunoSEQ multiplex PCR; the TCRdb copy retains only in-frame clones and omits some. The table lists some 150,000 clones, 80% to 95% of them singletons. The germline V gene encodes CDR1 LNHDA and CDR2 SQIVND (reference sequence). Trimming took 5 bases from V and 5 from J; bases not matched to a gene: 11. The CDR3 length is 17 residues. The chain recombines TRBV19 with TRBJ2-1; 11 bases map to TRBD1. The input for sequencing was peripheral blood, taken 28 days after the second AZD1222 dose. The clonotype was recovered from an adult who received the AZD1222 COVID-19 vaccine. The CDR3 DNA follows: TGTGCCAGTAGTCATCGGACAGGGGGCGAGTTGGACAATGAGCAGTTCTTC. Amino acids: CASSHRTGGELDNEQFF.